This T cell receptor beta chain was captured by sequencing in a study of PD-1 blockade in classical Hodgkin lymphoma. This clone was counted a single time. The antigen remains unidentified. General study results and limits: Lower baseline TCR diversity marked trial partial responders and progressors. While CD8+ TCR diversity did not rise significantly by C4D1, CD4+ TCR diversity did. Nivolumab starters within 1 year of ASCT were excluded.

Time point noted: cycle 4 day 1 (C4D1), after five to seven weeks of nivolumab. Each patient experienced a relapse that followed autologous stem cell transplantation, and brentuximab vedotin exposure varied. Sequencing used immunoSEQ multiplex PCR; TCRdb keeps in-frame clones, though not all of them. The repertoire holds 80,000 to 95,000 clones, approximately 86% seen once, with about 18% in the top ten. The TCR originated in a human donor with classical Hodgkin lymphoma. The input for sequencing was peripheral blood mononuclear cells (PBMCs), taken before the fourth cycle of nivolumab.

The CDR3 region is CASSSGMITEAFF. The CDR3 DNA reads as TGTGCCAGCAGTTCGGGGATGATCACTGAAGCTTTCTTT. The J gene is TRBJ1-1, the V gene TRBV7-2; D not certain. Trimming took off 6 bases at V and 4 bases at J, with 12 bases between the two ends. The CDR3 spans 13 residues. CDR1 and CDR2 from the germline V gene are SGHTA and FQGNSA.